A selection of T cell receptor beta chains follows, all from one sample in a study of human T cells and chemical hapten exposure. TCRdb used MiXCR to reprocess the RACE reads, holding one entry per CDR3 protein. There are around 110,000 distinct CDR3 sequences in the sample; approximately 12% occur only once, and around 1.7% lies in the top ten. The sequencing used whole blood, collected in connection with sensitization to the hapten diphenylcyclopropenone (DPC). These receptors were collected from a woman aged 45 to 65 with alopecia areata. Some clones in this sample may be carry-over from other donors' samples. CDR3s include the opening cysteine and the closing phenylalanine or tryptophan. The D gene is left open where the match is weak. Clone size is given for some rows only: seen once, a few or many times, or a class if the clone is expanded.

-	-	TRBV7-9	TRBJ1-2	TGTGCCAGCAGCCCGCCCGGGACCCGCAACTATGGCTACACCTTC	CASSPPGTRNYGYTF
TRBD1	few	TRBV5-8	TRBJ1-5	TGTGCCAGCAGCCCGGGACAGCAGAATCAGCCCCAGCATTTT	CASSPGQQNQPQHF
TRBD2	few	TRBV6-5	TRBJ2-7	TGTGCCAGCAGTTACTCATACGGCGGGAGGGTTTACGAGCAGTACTTC	CASSYSYGGRVYEQYF
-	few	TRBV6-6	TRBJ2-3	TGTGCCAGCAGCCAATTCCAGGGAACGGTAGATACGCAGTATTTT	CASSQFQGTVDTQYF
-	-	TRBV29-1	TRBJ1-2	TGCAGCGTAGACAGCCCCCGTTCTAACTATGGCTACACCTTC	CSVDSPRSNYGYTF
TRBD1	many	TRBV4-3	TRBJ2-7	TGCGCCAGCAGCCAAGATCCATCCCCCGTCTCTCCGACAGGGCTTTTTTACGAGCAGTACTTC	CASSQDPSPVSPTGLFYEQYF
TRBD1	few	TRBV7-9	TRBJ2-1	TGTGCCAGCAGCTTCTATGGGACAGGGGGTGACAATGAGCAGTTCTTC	CASSFYGTGGDNEQFF
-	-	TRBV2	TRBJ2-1	TGTGCCAGCAGTGGGGCGGGCGGATGGCAGTTCTTC	CASSGAGGWQFF
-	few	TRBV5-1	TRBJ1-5	TGCGCCAGCAGCTTAGGACAGCCCAATCAGCCCCAGCATTTT	CASSLGQPNQPQHF
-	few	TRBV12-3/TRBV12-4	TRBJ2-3	TGTGCCAGCGGGGCCTGGGGGGGCACAGATACGCAGTATTTT	CASGAWGGTDTQYF
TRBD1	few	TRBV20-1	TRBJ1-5	TGCAGTGCTAGGGAACAGGGGAATCAGCCCCAGCATTTT	CSAREQGNQPQHF
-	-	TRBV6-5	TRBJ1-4	TGTGCCAGCAGTTACTCGCCTCTGGGGTTGGAAAAACTGTTTTTT	CASSYSPLGLEKLFF
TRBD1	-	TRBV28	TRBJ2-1	TGTGCCAGCAGTTCAGGGGGTGAGAAGTATGAGCAGTTCTTC	CASSSGGEKYEQFF
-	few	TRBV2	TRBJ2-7	TGTGCCAGCAAAATCGAATACGAGCAGTACTTC	CASKIEYEQYF
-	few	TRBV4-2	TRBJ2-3	TGTGCCAGCAGCCAAGATGCGGGAAGAGGGATCAATACGCAGTATTTT	CASSQDAGRGINTQYF
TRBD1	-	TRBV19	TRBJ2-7	TGTGCCAGTAGTAGGACAGGGATCGGCTACGAGCAGTACTTC	CASSRTGIGYEQYF
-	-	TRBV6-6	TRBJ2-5	TGTGCCAGCAGTGGAAAAGAGACCCAGTACTTC	CASSGKETQYF
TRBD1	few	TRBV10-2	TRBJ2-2	TGCGCCAGCAGTATGACAGGGGGTTCCGGGGAGCTGTTTTTT	CASSMTGGSGELFF
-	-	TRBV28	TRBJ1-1	TGTGCCAGCAGTTTGGGGGGGCCGAACACTGAAGCTTTCTTT	CASSLGGPNTEAFF
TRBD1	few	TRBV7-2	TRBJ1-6	TGTGCCAGCACCCTGCTCGGACAGGGGAAGATTTCACCCCTCCCCTTT	CASTLLGQGKISPLPF
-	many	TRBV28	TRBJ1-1	TGTGCCAGCTCCGCCAGGGGTATGACTGAAGCTTTCTTT	CASSARGMTEAFF
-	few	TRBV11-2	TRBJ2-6	TGTGCCAGCAGCTTACGCTCTGGGGCCAACGTCCTGACTTTC	CASSLRSGANVLTF
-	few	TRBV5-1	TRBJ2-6	TGCGCCAGCAGTTTCAGGGTTGCTGGGGCCAACGTCCTGACTTTC	CASSFRVAGANVLTF
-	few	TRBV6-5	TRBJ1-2	TGTGCCAGCAGTACCGCGCACCAACAACCGAATGGCTACACCTTC	CASSTAHQQPNGYTF
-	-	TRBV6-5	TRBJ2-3	TGTGCCAGCAGACGTACTAGAGAGGGCACAGATACGCAGTATTTT	CASRRTREGTDTQYF
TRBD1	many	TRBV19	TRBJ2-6	TGTGCCAGTAGCAAGGGACAGGACTATTTCTCTGGGGCCAACGTCCTGACTTTC	CASSKGQDYFSGANVLTF
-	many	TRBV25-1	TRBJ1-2	TGTGCCAGCAGTGGTACAGCTAACTATGGCTACACCTTC	CASSGTANYGYTF
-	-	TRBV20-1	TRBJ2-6	TGCAGTGCGCCGGGACCCAGCTCTGGGGCCAACGTCCTGACTTTC	CSAPGPSSGANVLTF
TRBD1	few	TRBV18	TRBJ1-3	TGTGCCAGCTCACCATCGGGACAGGGCTCTGGAAACACCATATATTTT	CASSPSGQGSGNTIYF
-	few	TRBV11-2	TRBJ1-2	TGTGCCAGCAGCTTAGAGAGGGGTACCATGGGCTACACCTTC	CASSLERGTMGYTF
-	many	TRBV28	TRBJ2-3	TGTGCCAGCAGTTCAGGAGGGAGTACAGATACGCAGTATTTT	CASSSGGSTDTQYF
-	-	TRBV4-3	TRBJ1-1	TGCGCCAGCAGCCAAGATCTAGGCCGGGGGGCTTTCTTT	CASSQDLGRGAFF
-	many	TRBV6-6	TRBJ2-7	TGTGCCAGCAGTTACAAGTTCTACGAGCAGTACTTC	CASSYKFYEQYF
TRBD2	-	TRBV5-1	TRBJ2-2	TGCGCCAGCAGCTTGGAATTAGCGGGGGCCCACACCGGGGAGCTGTTTTTT	CASSLELAGAHTGELFF
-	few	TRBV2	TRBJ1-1	TGTGCCAGCAGCGCCAGAGGTTTAGACACTGAAGCTTTCTTT	CASSARGLDTEAFF
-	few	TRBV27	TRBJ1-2	TGTGCCAGCAGGAGCTCCCGGGGGGGCGACTATGGCTACACCTTC	CASRSSRGGDYGYTF
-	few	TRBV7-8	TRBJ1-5	TGTGCCAGCACCCTTTCAGGCGGTCATCAGCCCCAGCATTTT	CASTLSGGHQPQHF
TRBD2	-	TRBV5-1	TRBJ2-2	TGCGCCAGCAGCTTAAGGACTAGCGGGAGCACCGGGGAGCTGTTTTTT	CASSLRTSGSTGELFF
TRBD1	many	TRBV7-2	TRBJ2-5	TGTGCCAGCAGCCGGGACAGGGGGCCGGAGACCCAGTACTTC	CASSRDRGPETQYF
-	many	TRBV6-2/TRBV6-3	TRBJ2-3	TGTGCCAGCAGCCCCGGGACCGCCACGCAGTATTTT	CASSPGTATQYF
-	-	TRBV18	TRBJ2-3	TGTGCCAGCTCACCATTGAGGTACTCCCCGTCCGTAGATACGCAGTATTTT	CASSPLRYSPSVDTQYF
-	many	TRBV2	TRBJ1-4	TGTGCCAGCAGGGACCTAGCTCCGGAAAAACTGTTTTTT	CASRDLAPEKLFF
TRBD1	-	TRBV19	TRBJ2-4	TGTGCCAGTAGTCCCCTCGGGACAGCGACAAAAAACATTCAGTACTTC	CASSPLGTATKNIQYF
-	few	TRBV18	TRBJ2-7	TGTGCCAGCTCACCAACGCCTAAAGTCCACGAGCAGTACTTC	CASSPTPKVHEQYF
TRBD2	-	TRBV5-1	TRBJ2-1	TGCGCCAGCAGCGTCACTAGCGGGGTTTACAATGAGCAGTTCTTC	CASSVTSGVYNEQFF
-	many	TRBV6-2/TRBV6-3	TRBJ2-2	TGTGCCAGCATCCTGACACCGAACACCGGGGAGCTGTTTTTT	CASILTPNTGELFF
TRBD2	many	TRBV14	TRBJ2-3	TGTGCCAGCAGTCACCGGACTAGTACGCAGTATTTT	CASSHRTSTQYF
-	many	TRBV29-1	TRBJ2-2	TGCAGCGTTGACAGTCCCACCGGGGAGCTGTTTTTT	CSVDSPTGELFF
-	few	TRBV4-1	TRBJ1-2	TGCGCCAGCAGCCGAGACAGTAGCGCGAACTATGGCTACACCTTC	CASSRDSSANYGYTF
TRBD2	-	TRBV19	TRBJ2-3	TGTGCCAGTAGTAGTACTAGCGGGGGCGGAAGCACAGATACGCAGTATTTT	CASSSTSGGGSTDTQYF